The 10 T cell receptor beta chains given below trace back to one sample, sequenced in a study of cytomegalovirus exposure and HLA in healthy donors. It was with 60 Vbeta and 13 Jbeta primers that the PCR ran. Measured with immunoSEQ multiplex PCR; TCRdb has only the in-frame clones, and not every one. The table records more than 150,000 clones, approximately 80% of them present only once. Specimen: PBMCs. Receptors originate from a girl under 18 in good health and CMV-seropositive.

The gene calls are TRBV15 and TRBJ2-7; TRBD2 matches at 11 bases. Trimming cost V 1 base and J 2 bases; bases outside gene matches: 10. The CDR3 extends over 18 amino acids. Germline V lookup: CDR1 LNHNV, CDR2 YYDKDF (reference sequence). CDR3 loop: CATSRVAGLAASAYEQYF. CDR3 coding DNA: TGTGCCACCAGCAGAGTAGCGGGACTAGCGGCCTCCGCCTACGAGCAGTACTTC.

In this sample, this clone turned up once. The chain joins TRBV18 to TRBJ1-4; 11 bases map to TRBD1. V trimming: 3 bases; J trimming: 5 bases; junction bases outside the gene matches: 8. The germline V gene has CDR1 KGHSH and CDR2 LQKENI. The CDR3 spans 17 residues. CDR3 protein: CASSPGQGAFGNEKLFF. The CDR3 region has the DNA TGTGCCAGCTCACCCGGACAGGGGGCTTTCGGCAATGAAAAACTGTTTTTT.

Written as DNA, the CDR3 is TGTGCCAGCAGCTTAGATTCTTTGAGTTCTGGGGCCAACGTCCTGACTTTC. Translation gives CASSLDSLSSGANVLTF. V gene TRBV11-2 combines with J gene TRBJ2-6; no definite D call. The CDR3 is 17 residues long. V was trimmed by 0 bases and J by 1 base, leaving 10 bases between them. The germline gives CDR1 SGHAT, CDR2 FQNNGV.

This chain connects TRBV7-8 to TRBJ2-7; D gene uncertain. In germline, CDR1 is SGHVS, CDR2 FQNEAQ. V dropped 5 bases and J dropped 9 bases, with 11 bases sitting between them. This CDR3 has 11 amino acids. CDR3 region: CASSTLTGQYF. CDR3 DNA: TGTGCCAGCAGCACCCTAACGGGGCAGTACTTC.

This chain connects TRBV2 to TRBJ1-1; a possible D gene is TRBD1 (6 bases). The germline V and J ends were trimmed by 6 bases and 6 bases, with 17 bases remaining between them. The length of the CDR3 is 14 residues. Looked up from germline, CDR1 is SNHLY and CDR2 is FYNNEI. CDR3 in amino acids: CASRGPQGFAEAFF. CDR3 DNA: TGTGCCAGCAGGGGACCACAGGGTTTCGCTGAAGCTTTCTTT.

The V gene is TRBV2, the J gene TRBJ2-7; D is possibly TRBD2 (6 bases). CDR1 is SNHLY and CDR2 is FYNNEI in the germline V gene. This CDR3 comprises 12 residues. The V gene lost 6 bases and the J gene lost 1 base, with 7 bases spanning the gap. The CDR3 loop is CASRGGSYEQYF. The CDR3 DNA sequence: TGTGCCAGCAGGGGGGGATCCTACGAGCAGTACTTC.

This chain connects TRBV6-6 to TRBJ1-2, with 7 positions matching TRBD1. The CDR3 sequence is 15 residues long. Per the germline V gene, CDR1 is MNHNY and CDR2 is SVGAGI (reference sequence). Trimming removed 6 bases from V and 0 bases from J; junction bases left unmatched: 7. CDR3 residues: CASSRGTVANYGYTF. The CDR3 DNA reads as TGTGCCAGCAGCCGTGGGACAGTAGCTAACTATGGCTACACCTTC.

To note about this clone: One junction end does not reproduce the germline sequence, and a read error may be involved. The chain recombines TRBV5-1 with TRBJ2-3; perhaps TRBD1 as D (6 bases). This CDR3 has 13 amino acids. CDR1 is SGHRS, CDR2 YFSETQ, per germline. The CDR3 sequence: CASRLGATDTQYF. Here the CDR3 DNA reads TGCGCCAGCAGGTTGGGGGCAACAGATACGCAGTATTTT.

This sequence joins TRBV5-1 and TRBJ2-7; 10 positions match TRBD1. CDR1 is SGHRS and CDR2 is YFSETQ in the germline V gene. CDR3 length: 17 amino acids. Trimming removed 1 base from V and 1 base from J; junction bases left unmatched: 8. The CDR3 is CASSLSGMGQGSYEQYF. DNA of the CDR3: TGCGCCAGCAGCTTGTCGGGAATGGGACAGGGGTCCTACGAGCAGTACTTC. Full variable domain (remainder filled in from reference TRBV5-1 and TRBJ2-7): KAGVTQTPRYLIKTRGQQVTLSCSPISGHRSVSWYQQTPGQGLQFLFEYFSETQRNKGNFPGRFSGRQFSNSRSEMNVSTLELGDSALYLCASSLSGMGQGSYEQYFGPGTRLTVT.

V usage is TRBV5-1 and J usage is TRBJ2-3; D is unclear. There are 15 residues in the CDR3. Germline V gives CDR1 SGHRS, CDR2 YFSETQ. V shed 0 bases and J shed 2 bases, with 10 bases lying between them. This CDR3 is CASSLASSVTDTQYF. As DNA, the CDR3 is TGCGCCAGCAGCTTGGCCTCTAGTGTCACAGATACGCAGTATTTT. Supplemented by reference TRBV5-1 and TRBJ2-3, the full variable domain reads KAGVTQTPRYLIKTRGQQVTLSCSPISGHRSVSWYQQTPGQGLQFLFEYFSETQRNKGNFPGRFSGRQFSNSRSEMNVSTLELGDSALYLCASSLASSVTDTQYFGPGTRLTVL.